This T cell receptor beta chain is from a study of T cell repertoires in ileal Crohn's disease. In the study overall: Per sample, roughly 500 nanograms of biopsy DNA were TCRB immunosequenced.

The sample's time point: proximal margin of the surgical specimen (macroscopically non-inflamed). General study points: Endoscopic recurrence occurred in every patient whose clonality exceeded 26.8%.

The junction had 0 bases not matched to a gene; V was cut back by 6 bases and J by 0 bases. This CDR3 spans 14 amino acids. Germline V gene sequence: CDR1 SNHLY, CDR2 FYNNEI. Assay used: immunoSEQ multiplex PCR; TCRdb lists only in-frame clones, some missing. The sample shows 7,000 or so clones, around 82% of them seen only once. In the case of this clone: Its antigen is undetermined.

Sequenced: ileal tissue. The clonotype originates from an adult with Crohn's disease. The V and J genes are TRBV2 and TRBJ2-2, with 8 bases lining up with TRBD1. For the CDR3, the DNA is TGTGCCAGCAGGGACAGGGCGAACACCGGGGAGCTGTTTTTT. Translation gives CASRDRANTGELFF.